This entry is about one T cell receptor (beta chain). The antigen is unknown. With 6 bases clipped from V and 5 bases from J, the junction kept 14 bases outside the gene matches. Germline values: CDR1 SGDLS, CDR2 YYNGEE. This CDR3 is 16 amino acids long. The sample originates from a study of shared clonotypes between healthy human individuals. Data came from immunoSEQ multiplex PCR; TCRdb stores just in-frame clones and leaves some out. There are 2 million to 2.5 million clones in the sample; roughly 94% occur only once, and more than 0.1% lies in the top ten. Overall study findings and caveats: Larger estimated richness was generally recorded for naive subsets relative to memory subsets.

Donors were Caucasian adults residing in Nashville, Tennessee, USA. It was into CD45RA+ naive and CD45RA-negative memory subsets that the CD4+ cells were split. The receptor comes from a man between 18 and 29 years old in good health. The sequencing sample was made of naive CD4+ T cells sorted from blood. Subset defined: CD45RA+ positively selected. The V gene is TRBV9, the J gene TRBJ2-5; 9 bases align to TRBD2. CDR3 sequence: CASTKELAGNGETQYF. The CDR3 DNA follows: TGTGCCAGCACCAAGGAGCTAGCGGGAAACGGGGAGACCCAGTACTTC.